This T cell receptor (beta chain) came from a study of blood T cells in healthy people across ages. Study at large: Every two T cells gave about one barcoded beta molecule via template switching. Study results and limitations: More naive CD4+ cells and higher diversity marked long-lived donors relative to aged donors. The diversity estimates, figures obtained from one million T cells, were considered underestimates. With donor CMV status unknown, expanded clonotype changes were possibly confounded.

V shed 7 bases and J shed 3 bases, with 19 bases lying between them. Germline values: CDR1 MNHEY, CDR2 SVGEGT. The CDR3 is 15 residues long. This clonotype was seen a few times. Its matching antigen is unknown. A second PCR of roughly 6 to 12 cycles used a sample-barcoded 5' primer and a J-beta primer mix. TCRdb reprocessed the 5' RACE reads with MiXCR, giving one entry per CDR3 protein. The table lists around 1,500,000 distinct CDR3 sequences, about 40% of them singletons, with less than 8% in the top ten. The receptor was derived from a woman between 18 and 30 years old in good health. The sample comprised blood. This rearrangement joins TRBV6-2 or TRBV6-3 to TRBJ2-7; D is ambiguous. CDR3: CASKTGLPTDYEQYF. CDR3 nucleotides: TGTGCCAGCAAAACCGGATTACCAACGGACTACGAGCAGTACTTC.